These 27 T cell receptor beta chains were all obtained from the same sample, sequenced in a study of PD-1 blockade in mismatch repair-deficient tumors (dated by TCRdb to 2017 to 2019). The library was produced with the immunoSEQ multiplex PCR assay. Held by TCRdb, this immuneACCESS table contains in-frame sequences only and omits some clones. Under half of the omission traces to an unresolved V gene where checked; the cause of the rest is unknown. The sample yields just under 80,000 clones; 80% to 90% were counted once. The ten largest clonotypes hold around 5.1% of the sample. This specimen consisted of peripheral blood, obtained 44 weeks after starting pembrolizumab. These receptors all stem from an adult with mismatch repair-deficient cancer.

The V and J genes are TRBV30 and TRBJ2-2, with D maybe TRBD1 (6 bases). V lost 4 bases and J lost 4, with 19 bases in between. Per the germline V gene, CDR1 is GTSNPN and CDR2 is SVGIG (reference sequence). The CDR3 has 16 residues. The CDR3 here is CAWTARQGLSTGELFF. CDR3 sequence (DNA): TGTGCCTGGACCGCTCGGCAGGGGCTTAGCACCGGGGAGCTGTTTTTT.

CDR3 in amino acids: CASSLGGQSSYEQYF. Here the CDR3 DNA reads TGTGCCAGCAGCTTGGGGGGCCAAAGCTCCTACGAGCAGTACTTC. The V call is TRBV5-4, the J call TRBJ2-7; weak D call: TRBD1 (5 bases). CDR3 size: 15 residues. V was clipped by 0 bases and J by 0 bases, with 10 bases between them. Germline CDR1 and CDR2: SGHNT and YYREEE (reference sequence).

The chain employs TRBV29-1 and TRBJ2-2, with 11 positions matching TRBD2. J gave up 6 bases and V 4 bases, and 10 bases lay outside the gene matches. Germline assignment: CDR1 SQVTM and CDR2 ANQGSEA. The CDR3 sequence is 16 residues long. CDR3 loop: CSVGGTSGSQPGELFF. In DNA form, the CDR3 reads TGCAGCGTTGGGGGCACTAGCGGGAGCCAGCCCGGGGAGCTGTTTTTT.

The chain carries TRBV27 and TRBJ1-1; the D gene is possibly TRBD1 (6 bases). Germline CDR1 reads MNHEY; CDR2 reads SMNVEV (reference sequence). The CDR3 totals 15 residues. V was pared by 2 bases and J by 4 bases, with 14 bases between. This CDR3 is CASSLRGAPTTEAFF. The DNA of the CDR3 is TGTGCCAGCAGTTTAAGGGGGGCCCCAACCACTGAAGCTTTCTTT.

The chain carries TRBV27 and TRBJ2-7; D gene uncertain. Trimming pared 5 bases from V and 3 bases from J, leaving 11 bases between. The CDR3 runs to 13 residues. CDR1 is MNHEY, CDR2 SMNVEV, per germline (reference sequence). CDR3 sequence reads: CASSLQSSYEQYF. The CDR3 bases are TGTGCCAGCAGTCTCCAGAGTAGCTACGAGCAGTACTTC.

The rearrangement uses TRBV9 and TRBJ2-7, with 13 bases aligning to TRBD2. The germline V gene encodes CDR1 SGDLS and CDR2 YYNGEE. The ends lost 0 bases at V and 7 bases at J; junction bases unmatched: 4. CDR3 size: 15 residues. CDR3 sequence reads: CASSVGLAGGSEQYF. The DNA for the CDR3 is TGTGCCAGCAGCGTAGGACTAGCGGGAGGCAGTGAGCAGTACTTC.

V is TRBV7-9 and J is TRBJ2-3; 11 nucleotides match TRBD2. The CDR3 loop spans 14 amino acids. V lost 5 bases to trimming and J lost 5 bases; unmatched junction nucleotides: 3. The V gene's germline CDR1 is SEHNR and CDR2 FQNEAQ (reference sequence). The CDR3 nucleotides read TGTGCCAGCAGCACCGGACTAGCGGGAGATACGCAGTATTTT. Translation gives CASSTGLAGDTQYF.

This clone has just one count. The V call is TRBV6-4, the J call TRBJ2-1; 13 bases fit TRBD2. CDR1 MRHNA and CDR2 SNTAGT come from the germline V gene. The CDR3 contains 15 residues. Trimming cost V 3 bases and J 8 bases; bases outside gene matches: 4. The CDR3 nucleotides read TGTGCCAGCAGTGAAGGACTAGCGGGAGTTCATGAGCAGTTCTTC. It encodes CASSEGLAGVHEQFF.

The chain combines TRBV11-3 with TRBJ2-6; D unclear. Trimming left V 6 bases short and J 2 bases short, with 14 bases between. The CDR3 is made up of 16 amino acids. The V gene's germline CDR1 is SGHNT and CDR2 YENEEA. CDR3 region: CASRSLEAAGANVLTF. Written as DNA, the CDR3 is TGTGCCAGCAGGTCCCTAGAGGCCGCTGGGGCCAACGTCCTGACTTTC.

The rearrangement links TRBV9 to TRBJ2-7; D gene unclear. The V end was cut by 2 bases, the J end by 3 bases, with 15 bases between. The germline gives CDR1 SGDLS, CDR2 YYNGEE. This CDR3 region has 15 residues. CDR3 sequence: CASSVTWGPFYEQYF. The CDR3 coding sequence is TGTGCCAGCAGCGTGACTTGGGGTCCCTTCTACGAGCAGTACTTC. The full variable domain, with the rest looked up from reference TRBV9 and TRBJ2-7, is DSGVTQTPKHLITATGQRVTLRCSPRSGDLSVYWYQQSLDQGLQFLIQYYNGEERAKGNILERFSAQQFPDLHSELNLSSLELGDSALYFCASSVTWGPFYEQYFGPGTRLTVT.

This clone appeared a few times. The chain recombines TRBV6-1 with TRBJ2-7; TRBD1 matches at 10 bases. This CDR3 region has 14 residues. The V and J ends lost 5 bases and 4 bases, in that order; junction bases with no gene match: 5. Germline V CDR1 and CDR2: MNHNS, SASEGT. CDR3 in amino acids: CASSPGQGSYEQYF. The CDR3 DNA sequence: TGTGCCAGCAGTCCGGGACAGGGGAGTTACGAGCAGTACTTC.

The chain combines TRBV6-5 with TRBJ2-1; 10 nucleotides match TRBD1. The CDR3 consists of 15 residues. Trimming cost V 7 bases and J 4 bases; bases outside gene matches: 7. Germline-derived CDR1 and CDR2 are MNHEY and SVGAGI. The CDR3 region has the DNA TGTGCCAGCAACCCCGGGACAGGGGAATACAATGAGCAGTTCTTC. Its translation: CASNPGTGEYNEQFF.

This clone has only a few counts. The rearrangement joins TRBV5-1 to TRBJ2-5; D is uncertain. Trimming shortened V by 5 bases and J by 0 bases, and 8 bases separated the two germline ends. This CDR3 is 13 amino acids long. Germline V gene data show CDR1 as SGHRS and CDR2 as YFSETQ. CDR3 in DNA: TGCGCCAGCAGTCGGCGGTACCAAGAGACCCAGTACTTC. This translates into CASSRRYQETQYF.

About this clone itself: A read error may account for a junction end that differs from germline. Written as DNA, the CDR3 is TGTGCCAGCAGCTGGACTAGCGGGACCCAGGACTTC. Translated: CASSWTSGTQDF. The chain recombines TRBV5-4 with TRBJ2-5; 12 nucleotides align to TRBD2. Per the germline V gene, CDR1 is SGHNT and CDR2 is YYREEE (reference sequence). This CDR3 is built from 12 residues.

The chain uses TRBV5-8 and TRBJ1-3, with D perhaps TRBD1 (6 bases). V was clipped by 0 bases and J by 5 bases, with 12 bases between them. The CDR3 length is 15 residues. Germline CDR1 reads SGHTS; CDR2 reads YDEGEE. This chain's CDR3 is CASSLVQGRRNTIYF. For the CDR3, the DNA is TGTGCCAGCAGCTTGGTACAGGGCCGTCGAAACACCATATATTTT.

The J gene is TRBJ1-5, the V gene TRBV7-8, with D unresolved. The CDR3 covers 19 residues. V was cut by 4 bases and J by 1 base, with 23 bases left in between. Germline CDR1 SGHVS, CDR2 FQNEAQ. CDR3 residues: CASSSESAGLGRSNQPQHF. The DNA for the CDR3 is TGTGCCAGCAGCTCAGAATCTGCCGGACTGGGTCGGAGCAATCAGCCCCAGCATTTT.

V usage is TRBV4-1 and J usage is TRBJ2-3; 7 bases fit TRBD1. The length of the CDR3 is 15 residues. Germline CDR1 MGHRA, CDR2 YSYEKL. Trimming took 2 bases from V and 0 from J; bases not matched to a gene: 2. CDR3 nucleotide sequence: TGCGCCAGCAGCCAAAGGGACAGCAGCACAGATACGCAGTATTTT. This sequence encodes CASSQRDSSTDTQYF.

The gene calls are TRBV7-9 and TRBJ2-2; tentative D call: TRBD2 (5 bases). Germline V gene data show CDR1 as SEHNR and CDR2 as FQNEAQ (reference sequence). The CDR3 spans 14 residues. Trimming removed 1 base at V and 4 bases at J, with 7 bases between. The CDR3 here is CASSLGTATGELFF. The CDR3 DNA is TGTGCCAGCAGCTTAGGGACTGCCACCGGGGAGCTGTTTTTT.

This clone was seen a handful of times. This chain joins TRBV7-6 and TRBJ2-3; D might be TRBD2 (5 bases). The CDR3 is 16 residues long. Between the trimmed V and J ends, which lost 2 bases and 0 bases, there was a span of 12 bases. Germline CDR1 is SGHVS and CDR2 is FNYEAQ. DNA for the CDR3: TGTGCCAGCAGCTTATTCGGGCGGAGGAGCACAGATACGCAGTATTTT. This translates into CASSLFGRRSTDTQYF.

In DNA form, the CDR3 reads TGTGCCAGCAGCCCATTAGCGGGAGCGGGCAATGAGCAGTTCTTC. Translating gives CASSPLAGAGNEQFF. This chain joins TRBV9 and TRBJ2-1, with TRBD2 identical over 9 bases. From germline, CDR1 is SGDLS and CDR2 YYNGEE. With V trimmed by 4 bases and J by 6 bases, 8 bases remained unmatched. The CDR3 has 15 amino acids.

This clone appeared a few times. V is TRBV5-1 and J is TRBJ2-2; 9 bases agree with TRBD2. The CDR3 runs to 15 residues. The germline V gene has CDR1 SGHRS and CDR2 YFSETQ. V shed 3 bases and J 5 bases; nucleotides not matched to a gene: 5. Here the CDR3 DNA reads TGCGCCAGCAGCTCCTTAGCGGGAGCGACCGGGGAGCTGTTTTTT. Its protein product is CASSSLAGATGELFF.

This clone was seen a few times. The CDR3 spells CASSFRLAGVLDTQYF. The CDR3 coding sequence is TGCGCCAGCAGCTTTCGACTAGCGGGAGTATTAGATACGCAGTATTTT. This rearrangement joins TRBV5-1 to TRBJ2-3; 12 bases map to TRBD2. This CDR3 is 16 amino acids long. CDR1 SGHRS and CDR2 YFSETQ come from the germline V gene. V dropped 2 bases and J dropped 5; count of bases not matched to a gene: 6.

In the case of this clone: At one of its ends the junction is not consistent with the germline gene, which may arise from a read error. The DNA for the CDR3 is TGTGCTAGCAGCTCGGTCCCAGAGAGTGAGCAGTTCTTC. It translates to CASSSVPESEQFF. The gene calls are TRBV7-7 and TRBJ2-1; D uncertain. Germline loops: CDR1 SSHAT, CDR2 FNYEAQ (reference sequence). The CDR3 loop spans 13 amino acids.

Regarding this clone: Other DNA sequences from this sample encode an identical CDR3 as well. The chain couples TRBV5-1 to TRBJ2-5; D not certain. V was pared by 6 bases and J by 5 bases, with 17 bases between. The germline V gene has CDR1 SGHRS and CDR2 YFSETQ. The CDR3 is 14 residues long. This CDR3 is CASNTGRAGETQYF. CDR3 nucleotide sequence: TGCGCCAGCAACACTGGCCGTGCCGGGGAGACCCAGTACTTC.

The rearrangement joins TRBV6-5 to TRBJ2-2; TRBD1 might be the D (6 bases). Germline V CDR1 and CDR2: MNHEY, SVGAGI. V lost 6 bases and J lost 6, with 11 bases in between. The CDR3 loop spans 13 amino acids. The CDR3 is CASRSTGSGELFF. CDR3 bases: TGTGCCAGCAGATCAACAGGGTCCGGGGAGCTGTTTTTT.

The CDR3: CASSIVRQGPEKLFF. In DNA, the CDR3 is TGTGCCAGTAGTATAGTCCGACAGGGCCCTGAAAAACTGTTTTTT. V usage is TRBV19 and J usage is TRBJ1-4; 7 positions agree with TRBD1. The CDR3 runs 15 residues. Germline-derived CDR1 and CDR2 are LNHDA and SQIVND (reference sequence). Trimming removed 1 base from V and 7 bases from J; junction bases left unmatched: 6.

DNA of the CDR3: TGCGCCAGCAGCACCGGCGACACCCTCTCTGGGGCCAACGTCCTGACTTTC. Translating it yields CASSTGDTLSGANVLTF. The gene calls are TRBV5-1 and TRBJ2-6; no clear D. The CDR3 runs 17 residues. Trimming pared 4 bases from V and 0 bases from J, leaving 14 bases between. In germline, CDR1 is SGHRS, CDR2 YFSETQ.